The rows below give T cell receptor beta chains drawn from one sample of a study of graft-versus-host responses after intestinal transplantation. The antigens of these receptors remain unknown. Profiling relied on immunoSEQ multiplex PCR, and the TCRdb table lists in-frame clones only, not all of them. The sample consists of 100,000 to 130,000 clones, about 87% of them appearing once. The sample was unstimulated CD4+ T cells sorted from spleen or lymph node cells, taken before transplant. All receptors come from a human donor who was the organ donor for an intestinal transplant. Each CDR3 is given without its conserved first and last residue. Each record gives: J gene, D gene, V gene, CDR3 protein. A D gene is named only where the DNA matches it firmly.

TRBJ2-3	.	TRBV14	ASSTRRRGPADTQY
TRBJ2-3	TRBD2	TRBV30	AWSPPGTSRVTQY
TRBJ1-2	TRBD1	TRBV7-9	ASSWTGGYGYT
TRBJ2-3	.	TRBV7-2	ASSQQRSTDTQY
TRBJ2-3	.	TRBV9	ASSVAGGGASVNTQY
TRBJ1-2	.	TRBV4-1	ASSQGRVRVPGYT
TRBJ1-3	.	TRBV6-5	ASRSSGNTIY
TRBJ2-3	.	TRBV7-9	ASSSTPPDTQY
TRBJ2-7	.	TRBV6-5	ASSYGRGVLVYEQY
TRBJ1-2	.	TRBV4-1	ASSRTAGLPYGYT
TRBJ1-4	.	TRBV6-5	ASSRYLGEKLF
TRBJ1-1	TRBD1	TRBV5-1	ASRTGGTEAF
TRBJ1-3	.	TRBV18	AGGGSSPGNTIY
TRBJ1-2	TRBD1	TRBV6-5	ASTPRGQAGYGYT
TRBJ1-1	.	TRBV27	ASTPNTGAGYTEAF
TRBJ2-1	.	TRBV14	ASSQGRSNQYNEQF
TRBJ2-7	.	TRBV2	ASRLGEQY